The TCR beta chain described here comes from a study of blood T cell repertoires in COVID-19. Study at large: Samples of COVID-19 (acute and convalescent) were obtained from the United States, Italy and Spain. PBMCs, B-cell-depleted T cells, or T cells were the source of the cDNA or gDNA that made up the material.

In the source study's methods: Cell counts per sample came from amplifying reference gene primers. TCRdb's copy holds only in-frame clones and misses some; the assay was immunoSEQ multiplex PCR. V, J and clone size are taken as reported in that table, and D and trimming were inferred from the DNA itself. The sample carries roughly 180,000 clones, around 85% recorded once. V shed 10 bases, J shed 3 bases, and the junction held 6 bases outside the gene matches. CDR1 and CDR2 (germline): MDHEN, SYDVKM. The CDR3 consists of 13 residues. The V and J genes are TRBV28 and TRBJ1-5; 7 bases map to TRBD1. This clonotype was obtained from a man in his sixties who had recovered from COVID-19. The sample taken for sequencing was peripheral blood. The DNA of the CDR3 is TGTGCCATCCACAGGGGATTCAATCAGCCCCAGCATTTT. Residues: CAIHRGFNQPQHF.